A selection of T cell receptor beta chains follows, all from one sample in a study of glioma-infiltrating T cells. A single record per CDR3 protein comes from TCRdb applying MiXCR to the multiplex PCR reads. The sample lists around 20,000 distinct CDR3 sequences; 20% to 25% were seen once. The sample consisted of glioma tissue, nonneoplastic brain tissue, or PBMCs (not recorded which). These receptor sequences come from a human donor with low-grade glioma or glioblastoma, undergoing nonglioma brain surgery, or in good health (not recorded which). CDR3s include the opening cysteine and the closing phenylalanine or tryptophan. Each record gives: J gene, V gene, D gene, clone size, CDR3 protein, CDR3 DNA. The D gene is left open where the match is weak. Clone size is shown for a subset of rows, as once, few, many or a class of expanded clone.

j_gene: TRBJ1-2; v_gene: TRBV10-3; d_gene: -; abundance: many; CDR3aa: CAISESGSNYGYTF; CDR3nt: TGTGCCATCAGTGAGTCGGGGTCGAACTATGGCTACACCTTC
j_gene: TRBJ2-3; v_gene: TRBV14; d_gene: TRBD2; abundance: -; CDR3aa: CASTVTSGGRGDTQYF; CDR3nt: TGTGCCAGCACCGTAACTAGCGGGGGCCGAGGAGATACGCAGTATTTT
j_gene: TRBJ2-1; v_gene: TRBV12-3/TRBV12-4; d_gene: -; abundance: many; CDR3aa: CASSPAAGEQFF; CDR3nt: TGTGCCAGCAGCCCCGCAGCTGGTGAGCAGTTCTTC
j_gene: TRBJ2-3; v_gene: TRBV10-3; d_gene: -; abundance: few; CDR3aa: CAISWVKDTQYF; CDR3nt: TGTGCCATCAGCTGGGTTAAAGATACGCAGTATTTT
j_gene: TRBJ1-2; v_gene: TRBV6-5; d_gene: -; abundance: -; CDR3aa: CASSYSPGRHYGYTF; CDR3nt: TGTGCCAGCAGTTACTCTCCGGGACGGCACTATGGCTACACCTTC
j_gene: TRBJ1-2; v_gene: TRBV7-8; d_gene: TRBD1; abundance: few; CDR3aa: CASSPTGTGGYGYTF; CDR3nt: TGTGCCAGCAGCCCGACCGGGACAGGAGGCTATGGCTACACCTTC
j_gene: TRBJ1-4; v_gene: TRBV5-1; d_gene: -; abundance: once; CDR3aa: CASSPGSRRSTNEKLFF; CDR3nt: TGCGCCAGCAGCCCCGGATCGCGGAGGTCAACTAATGAAAAACTGTTTTTT
j_gene: TRBJ1-1; v_gene: TRBV7-9; d_gene: -; abundance: -; CDR3aa: CASSLRQEVNTEAFF; CDR3nt: TGTGCCAGCAGCTTAAGACAGGAGGTGAACACTGAAGCTTTCTTT
j_gene: TRBJ2-7; v_gene: TRBV5-4; d_gene: -; abundance: -; CDR3aa: CASSWLGEQYF; CDR3nt: TGTGCCAGCAGCTGGCTAGGCGAGCAGTACTTC
j_gene: TRBJ1-2; v_gene: TRBV20-1; d_gene: -; abundance: -; CDR3aa: CSASLVEEGGYGYTF; CDR3nt: TGCAGTGCTAGCTTGGTCGAAGAAGGGGGCTATGGCTACACCTTC
j_gene: TRBJ2-3; v_gene: TRBV5-1; d_gene: -; abundance: -; CDR3aa: CASSLGGLRTDTQYF; CDR3nt: TGCGCCAGCAGCTTGGGCGGACTCCGCACAGATACGCAGTATTTT
j_gene: TRBJ2-5; v_gene: TRBV7-2; d_gene: -; abundance: many; CDR3aa: CASSYGSETQYF; CDR3nt: TGTGCCAGCAGCTATGGGTCAGAGACCCAGTACTTC
j_gene: TRBJ1-6; v_gene: TRBV3-1; d_gene: -; abundance: few; CDR3aa: CASGRTEHNSPLHF; CDR3nt: TGTGCCAGCGGCAGGACAGAGCATAATTCACCCCTCCACTTT
j_gene: TRBJ1-2; v_gene: TRBV6-1; d_gene: -; abundance: many; CDR3aa: CASSERPTLLLYGYTF; CDR3nt: TGTGCCAGCAGTGAACGCCCGACCCTACTCCTCTATGGCTACACCTTC
j_gene: TRBJ2-7; v_gene: TRBV6-1; d_gene: TRBD2; abundance: many; CDR3aa: CASSRGRDYTYEQYF; CDR3nt: TGTGCCAGCAGCCGAGGCCGGGACTACACCTACGAGCAGTACTTC
j_gene: TRBJ2-2; v_gene: TRBV4-1; d_gene: -; abundance: many; CDR3aa: CASSQENELFF; CDR3nt: TGCGCCAGCAGCCAAGAAAATGAGCTGTTTTTT
j_gene: TRBJ1-2; v_gene: TRBV4-3; d_gene: -; abundance: -; CDR3aa: CASSPDGTNGYTF; CDR3nt: TGCGCCAGCAGCCCGGACGGGACGAATGGCTACACCTTC
j_gene: TRBJ1-2; v_gene: TRBV25-1; d_gene: -; abundance: medium-sized; CDR3aa: CASIGRGFGYTF; CDR3nt: TGTGCCAGCATCGGAAGGGGGTTTGGCTACACCTTC
j_gene: TRBJ2-7; v_gene: TRBV27; d_gene: -; abundance: -; CDR3aa: CASSFNPGPYEQYF; CDR3nt: TGTGCCAGCAGCTTCAATCCAGGACCCTACGAGCAGTACTTC
j_gene: TRBJ2-7; v_gene: TRBV10-2; d_gene: -; abundance: -; CDR3aa: CATMVSPEFGGYEQYF; CDR3nt: TGCGCCACCATGGTCTCCCCGGAATTCGGGGGCTACGAGCAGTACTTC
j_gene: TRBJ2-3; v_gene: TRBV7-9; d_gene: TRBD2; abundance: -; CDR3aa: CASRRTSGSTDTQYF; CDR3nt: TGTGCCAGCAGACGGACTAGCGGGTCCACAGATACGCAGTATTTT
j_gene: TRBJ2-5; v_gene: TRBV7-2; d_gene: -; abundance: many; CDR3aa: CASSPYQETQYF; CDR3nt: TGTGCCAGCAGCCCCTATCAAGAGACCCAGTACTTC
j_gene: TRBJ2-6; v_gene: TRBV7-2; d_gene: -; abundance: many; CDR3aa: CASSLSATYSGANVLTF; CDR3nt: TGTGCCAGCAGCTTGTCGGCGACCTACTCTGGGGCCAACGTCCTGACTTTC
j_gene: TRBJ2-3; v_gene: TRBV27; d_gene: TRBD2; abundance: -; CDR3aa: CASRRLAGSDTQYF; CDR3nt: TGTGCCAGCAGAAGACTAGCGGGGTCAGATACGCAGTATTTT
j_gene: TRBJ2-2; v_gene: TRBV6-1; d_gene: -; abundance: -; CDR3aa: CASTPASNTGELFF; CDR3nt: TGTGCCAGCACCCCCGCATCGAACACCGGGGAGCTGTTTTTT
j_gene: TRBJ2-7; v_gene: TRBV7-8; d_gene: -; abundance: few; CDR3aa: CASRPMTRAEQYF; CDR3nt: TGTGCCAGCAGACCTATGACCCGGGCGGAGCAGTACTTC
j_gene: TRBJ2-1; v_gene: TRBV20-1; d_gene: TRBD2; abundance: -; CDR3aa: CSACRLTGASGLNEQFF; CDR3nt: TGCAGTGCTTGTCGATTAACCGGGGCTAGCGGTCTAAATGAGCAGTTCTTC
j_gene: TRBJ1-5; v_gene: TRBV5-6; d_gene: TRBD1; abundance: few; CDR3aa: CASSRGQGLNQPQHF; CDR3nt: TGTGCCAGCAGCCGGGGACAGGGACTCAATCAGCCCCAGCATTTT
j_gene: TRBJ2-5; v_gene: TRBV20-1; d_gene: TRBD2; abundance: many; CDR3aa: CSARIPGLAGAQFSQYF; CDR3nt: TGCAGTGCCCGCATACCGGGACTAGCGGGGGCCCAGTTCTCCCAGTACTTC
j_gene: TRBJ2-7; v_gene: TRBV3-1; d_gene: TRBD2; abundance: medium-sized; CDR3aa: CASSQPSGGYEQYF; CDR3nt: TGTGCCAGCAGCCAACCTAGCGGGGGTTACGAGCAGTACTTC
j_gene: TRBJ2-3; v_gene: TRBV11-3; d_gene: -; abundance: few; CDR3aa: CASSLHSSTDTQYF; CDR3nt: TGTGCCAGCAGCTTACATTCTAGCACAGATACGCAGTATTTT
j_gene: TRBJ2-6; v_gene: TRBV4-1; d_gene: TRBD1; abundance: few; CDR3aa: CASSRDRAGANVLTF; CDR3nt: TGCGCCAGCAGCCGCGACAGGGCTGGGGCCAACGTCCTGACTTTC
j_gene: TRBJ1-5; v_gene: TRBV2; d_gene: -; abundance: few; CDR3aa: CASGRRNSNQPQHF; CDR3nt: TGTGCCAGCGGGAGGAGGAATAGCAATCAGCCCCAGCATTTT
j_gene: TRBJ2-3; v_gene: TRBV20-1; d_gene: -; abundance: many; CDR3aa: CSASKTGKSTDTQYF; CDR3nt: TGCAGTGCTTCCAAAACAGGGAAGTCGACAGATACGCAGTATTTT
j_gene: TRBJ2-7; v_gene: TRBV3-1; d_gene: -; abundance: -; CDR3aa: CASSQVEEQYF; CDR3nt: TGTGCCAGCAGCCAAGTGGAGGAGCAGTACTTC
j_gene: TRBJ2-2; v_gene: TRBV27; d_gene: -; abundance: many; CDR3aa: CASSLGGTLRDLYTGELFF; CDR3nt: TGTGCCAGCAGTTTAGGGGGGACTTTGCGGGATCTTTACACCGGGGAGCTGTTTTTT
j_gene: TRBJ2-2; v_gene: TRBV20-1; d_gene: -; abundance: -; CDR3aa: CSARVLTGELFF; CDR3nt: TGCAGTGCTAGAGTCCTGACCGGGGAGCTGTTTTTT
j_gene: TRBJ1-1; v_gene: TRBV2; d_gene: -; abundance: many; CDR3aa: CASSRMVGANTEAFF; CDR3nt: TGTGCCAGCAGCCGCATGGTTGGGGCGAACACTGAAGCTTTCTTT
j_gene: TRBJ2-1; v_gene: TRBV20-1; d_gene: -; abundance: medium-sized; CDR3aa: CSASQGNSYNEQFF; CDR3nt: TGCAGTGCTAGCCAGGGAAACTCCTACAATGAGCAGTTCTTC
j_gene: TRBJ1-4; v_gene: TRBV2; d_gene: -; abundance: -; CDR3aa: CASKGDENLFF; CDR3nt: TGTGCCAGCAAGGGAGATGAAAACCTGTTTTTT